Described below is a single TCR beta chain sequence and its context. Its antigen remains unidentified. It has no much larger one-base neighbor in the sample; base qualities were not kept. Ophthalmopathy patients had moderately to severely active disease, Clinical Activity Score of at least 3, NOSPECS grade of at least 4, and duration under 3 months. Patients with uncontrolled infections, other autoimmune diseases, pregnancy or lactation were excluded. Diagnoses were established on the basis of clinical symptoms, serum thyroxine and TRAb, thyroid ultrasound, and orbital computed tomography. PBMCs were isolated from more than 8 ml of fresh peripheral blood by Ficoll-Paque density gradient centrifugation. Total RNA was extracted with Trizol reagent, and quality was checked on an Agilent 2100 Bioanalyzer. This sample is drawn from a study of T cells in Graves' hyperthyroidism and ophthalmopathy (dated by TCRdb to the late 2010s). Study-wide context: Peripheral blood was sampled at the time of initial diagnosis, prior to any treatment. In addition, the study compared T-cell repertoires in thyroid tissue and in blood from roughly six Graves' hyperthyroidism patients. For training and testing, the 100 or so patients in the discovery cohort were randomly divided in a 7:3 ratio. After blood sampling, hyperthyroidism patients were treated with methimazole at a starting dose of 30 mg daily, and ophthalmopathy patients were treated with high-dose intravenous methylprednisolone. Prospective prediction of ophthalmopathy was tested in an independent validation cohort consisting of 18 hyperthyroidism patients and around 17 patients who later progressed to ophthalmopathy. The paper describes TCR Vbeta CDR3 sequencing of 130 to 150 peripheral blood samples, made up of about 40 ophthalmopathy patients, roughly 72 hyperthyroidism patients and 17 progressor patients. TCR V-J signatures able to tell the groups apart were searched for in a discovery cohort of 90 to 100 patients, of whom more than 40 had Graves' ophthalmopathy and under 65 had stable Graves' hyperthyroidism. Points the paper makes about the study in general: Most expanded thyroid clonotypes (frequency above 0.001) were also detected in blood, a finding suggesting that blood repertoires may reflect thyroid immune responses. In cross-validation, a model built on a 13 V-J signature told ophthalmopathy apart from stable hyperthyroidism with under 90% sensitivity and roughly 83% specificity, and in testing the same model reached 80%/75%. In validation, the model predicted progression to ophthalmopathy with around 71% sensitivity and 72% to 75% specificity, a median of 6.5 months before onset. No statistical method was used to fix the sample size in advance, and group allocation was not hidden from the investigators.

The TCR beta CDR3 regions were amplified from RNA transcripts. A first-round RT-PCR of the TCR CDR3 used the HTBI primer set with the Qiagen OneStep RT-PCR kit. The libraries were constructed in a second round of multiplex PCR and then size-selected and purified. Libraries were sequenced paired-end with 100 bp reads on an Illumina HiSeq2000. Per the original workflow: SOAPnuke was used to process the raw data, throwing out any read that contained adapters or uncalled bases, had a mean Phred below 15, or lacked an exact constant-primer or identifier match. High-quality paired reads were merged with COPE v1.2.5, and unique nucleotide sequences were defined as clonotypes. MiTCR v1.1 was used to align the clonotypes against IMGT TRBV, TRBD and TRBJ reference segments. The analysis was restricted to V-J combinations with a frequency above 0.0001, which together covered 99.2% of the repertoires. The TCS score was defined as F50 (clonal expansion) divided by E x V (chaos), with BLOSUM62-based TCRdist calculated between CDR3 peptides within each V-J. Welch's t-statistics and random forest reduced approximately 520 V-J features to roughly 13, which were used in a naive Bayes classifier (R e1071). The Morisita-Horn index was used to measure how similar the thyroid and blood repertoires were. Through fastp at Q25 and MiXCR, TCRdb rebuilt clones from the public reads, retaining in-frame beta chains. Each CDR3 protein appears once, grouped with its most common genes and DNA. TCRdb's processing, not the study's, gives the V and J calls here. This sample comprises hundreds of thousands of distinct CDR3 sequences, about 15% of them detected only once. The ten biggest clones cover about 4% of the sample.

Material: blood. The source of this sequence is a woman between 35 and 50 years old with Graves' ophthalmopathy.

The CDR3 region: CASSPQPPETQYF. Here is the DNA: TGTGCCAGCAGCCCTCAACCGCCAGAGACCCAGTACTTC. The chain was built from TRBV7-2 and TRBJ2-5, with no confidently assigned D gene. Deletion took 5 bases off V and 4 bases off J, with a span of 11 bases between the germline ends. The CDR3, from cysteine to phenylalanine, totals 13 residues. Of the read, only the CDR3 DNA is kept; its 39 bases are in frame from base 1. Looking up the germline V gene yields CDR1 SGHTA and CDR2 FQGNSA.